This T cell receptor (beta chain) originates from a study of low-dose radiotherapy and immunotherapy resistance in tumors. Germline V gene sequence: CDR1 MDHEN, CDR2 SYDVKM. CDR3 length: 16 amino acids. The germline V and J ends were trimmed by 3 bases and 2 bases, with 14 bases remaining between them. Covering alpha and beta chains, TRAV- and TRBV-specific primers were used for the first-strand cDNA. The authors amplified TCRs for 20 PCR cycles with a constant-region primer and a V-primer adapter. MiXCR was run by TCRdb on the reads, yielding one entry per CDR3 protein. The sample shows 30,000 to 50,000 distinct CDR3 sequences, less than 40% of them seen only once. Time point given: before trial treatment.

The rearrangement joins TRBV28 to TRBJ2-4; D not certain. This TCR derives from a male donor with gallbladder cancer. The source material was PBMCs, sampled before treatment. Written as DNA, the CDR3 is TGTGCCAGCAGTTTGAGACAAGTGGTGACCAAAAACATTCAGTACTTC. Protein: CASSLRQVVTKNIQYF.